The present TCR beta chain was sequenced within a study of T cell responses to AZD1222 COVID-19 vaccine. About this clone: Antigen specificity is unknown.

The CDR3 runs to 15 residues. Data came from immunoSEQ multiplex PCR; TCRdb stores just in-frame clones and leaves some out. Among some 100,000 clones listed, roughly 89% were seen once. The study's findings and limits: Seropositivity was recorded at baseline in only a handful of AZD1222 recipients. Spike-specific TCR breadth and depth went up after people got two AZD1222 doses. Clonal diversity was possibly underestimated, and white British individuals and females predominated among donors.

The chain employs TRBV21-1 and TRBJ2-7; TRBD2 was called by the table and not checked on the DNA. TRBV21-1 is noted as a pseudogene. This TCR was sampled from an adult in good health. The starting material was peripheral blood, obtained on day 0 of AZD1222 vaccination. The CDR3 DNA reads TGTCCCAGCTCCTTTAGGCGGGGGATTTCCTACGAGCAGTACTTC. This codes for CPSSFRRGISYEQYF.